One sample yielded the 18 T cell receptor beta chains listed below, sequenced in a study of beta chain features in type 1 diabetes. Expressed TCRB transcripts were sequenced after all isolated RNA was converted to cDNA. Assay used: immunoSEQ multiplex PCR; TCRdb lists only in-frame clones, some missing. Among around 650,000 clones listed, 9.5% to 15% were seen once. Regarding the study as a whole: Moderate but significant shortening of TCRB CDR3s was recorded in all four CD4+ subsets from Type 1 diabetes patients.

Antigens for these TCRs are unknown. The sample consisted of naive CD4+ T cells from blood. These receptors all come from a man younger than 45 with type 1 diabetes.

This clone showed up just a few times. As DNA, the CDR3 is TGTGCCAGCAGTTTATCAGGGTTTAACTATGGCTACACCTTC. Translation gives CASSLSGFNYGYTF. V is TRBV27 and J is TRBJ1-2; D gene ambiguous. The CDR3 totals 14 residues. The germline gives CDR1 MNHEY, CDR2 SMNVEV (reference sequence). The germline V and J ends were trimmed by 0 bases and 1 base, with 6 bases remaining between them.

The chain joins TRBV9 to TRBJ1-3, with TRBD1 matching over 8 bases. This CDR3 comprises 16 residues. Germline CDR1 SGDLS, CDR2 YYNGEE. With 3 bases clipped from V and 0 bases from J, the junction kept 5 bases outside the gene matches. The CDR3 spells CASSAGTGGSGNTIYF. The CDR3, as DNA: TGTGCCAGCAGCGCCGGGACAGGAGGCTCTGGAAACACCATATATTTT.

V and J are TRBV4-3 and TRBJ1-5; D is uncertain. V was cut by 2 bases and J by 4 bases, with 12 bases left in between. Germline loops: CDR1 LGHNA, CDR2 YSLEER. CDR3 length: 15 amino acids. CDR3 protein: CASSQRRSQNQPQHF. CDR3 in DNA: TGCGCCAGCAGCCAACGCAGGTCCCAAAATCAGCCCCAGCATTTT.

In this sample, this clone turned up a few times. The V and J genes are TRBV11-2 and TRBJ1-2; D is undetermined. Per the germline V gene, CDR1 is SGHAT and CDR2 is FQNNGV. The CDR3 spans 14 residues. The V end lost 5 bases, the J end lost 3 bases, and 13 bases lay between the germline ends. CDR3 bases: TGTGCCAGCAGCCCCATTCAAGCCGACTATGGCTACACCTTC. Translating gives CASSPIQADYGYTF.

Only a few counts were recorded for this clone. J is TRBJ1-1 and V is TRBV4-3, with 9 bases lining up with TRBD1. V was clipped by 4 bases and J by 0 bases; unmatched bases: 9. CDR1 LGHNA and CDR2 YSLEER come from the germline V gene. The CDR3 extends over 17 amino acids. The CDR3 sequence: CASSPGQGISMNTEAFF. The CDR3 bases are TGCGCCAGCAGCCCAGGACAGGGGATATCCATGAACACTGAAGCTTTCTTT.

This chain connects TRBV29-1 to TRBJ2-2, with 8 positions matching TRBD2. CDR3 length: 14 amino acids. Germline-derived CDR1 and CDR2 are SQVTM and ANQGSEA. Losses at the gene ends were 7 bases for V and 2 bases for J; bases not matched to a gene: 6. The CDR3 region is CSGTTSGNTGELFF. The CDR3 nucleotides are TGCAGCGGCACTACTAGCGGTAACACCGGGGAGCTGTTTTTT.

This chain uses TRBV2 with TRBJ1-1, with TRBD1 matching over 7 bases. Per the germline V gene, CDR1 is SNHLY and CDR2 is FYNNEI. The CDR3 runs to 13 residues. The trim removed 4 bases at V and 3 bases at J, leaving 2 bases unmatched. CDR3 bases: TGTGCCAGCAGTGCCGACAGGGACACTGAAGCTTTCTTT. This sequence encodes CASSADRDTEAFF.

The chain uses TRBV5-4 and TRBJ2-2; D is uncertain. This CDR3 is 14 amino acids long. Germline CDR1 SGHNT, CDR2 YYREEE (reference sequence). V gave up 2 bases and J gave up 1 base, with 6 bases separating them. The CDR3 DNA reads TGTGCCAGCAGCTTAACGGTGAACACCGGGGAGCTGTTTTTT. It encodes CASSLTVNTGELFF. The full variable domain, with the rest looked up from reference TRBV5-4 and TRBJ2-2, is ETGVTQSPTHLIKTRGQQVTLRCSSQSGHNTVSWYQQALGQGPQFIFQYYREEENGRGNFPPRFSGLQFPNYSSELNVNALELDDSALYLCASSLTVNTGELFFGEGSRLTVL.

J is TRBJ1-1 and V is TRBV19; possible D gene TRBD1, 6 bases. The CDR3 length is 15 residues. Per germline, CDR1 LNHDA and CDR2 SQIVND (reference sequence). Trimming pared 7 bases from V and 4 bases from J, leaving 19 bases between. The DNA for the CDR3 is TGTGCCAGTACTTGGGGGGCGTCTGGAAGCACTGAAGCTTTCTTT. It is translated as CASTWGASGSTEAFF.

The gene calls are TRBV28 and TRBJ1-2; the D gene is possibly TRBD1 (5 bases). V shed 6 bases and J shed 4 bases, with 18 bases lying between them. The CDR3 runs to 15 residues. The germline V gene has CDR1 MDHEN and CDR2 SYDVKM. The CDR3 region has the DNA TGTGCCAGCAGGCCCCCCGCCGGGACGTCCTATGGCTACACCTTC. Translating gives CASRPPAGTSYGYTF.

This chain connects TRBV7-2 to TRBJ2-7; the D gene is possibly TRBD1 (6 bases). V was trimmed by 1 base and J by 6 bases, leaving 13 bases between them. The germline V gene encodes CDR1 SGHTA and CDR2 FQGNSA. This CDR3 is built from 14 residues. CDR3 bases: TGTGCCAGCAGCTTAGGGGGGCTGGTAGGCGAGCAGTACTTC. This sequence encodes CASSLGGLVGEQYF.

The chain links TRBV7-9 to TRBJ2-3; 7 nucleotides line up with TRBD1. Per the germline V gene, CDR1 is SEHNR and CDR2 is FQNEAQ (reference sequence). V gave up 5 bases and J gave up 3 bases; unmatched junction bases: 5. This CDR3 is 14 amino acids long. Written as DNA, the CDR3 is TGTGCCAGCAGCCCGGGACAGAGTACAGATACGCAGTATTTT. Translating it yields CASSPGQSTDTQYF.

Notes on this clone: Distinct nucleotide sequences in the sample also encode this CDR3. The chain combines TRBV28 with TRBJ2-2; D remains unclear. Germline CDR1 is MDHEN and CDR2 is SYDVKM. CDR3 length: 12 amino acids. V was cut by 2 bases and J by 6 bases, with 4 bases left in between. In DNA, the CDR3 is TGTGCCAGCAGTTTAAGCGCCGGGGAGCTGTTTTTT. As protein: CASSLSAGELFF.

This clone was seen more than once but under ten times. The CDR3 DNA follows: TGTGCCAGCAGACGACAGGTTAGCGGGGCGGGCAATGAGCAGTTCTTC. It translates to CASRRQVSGAGNEQFF. The V gene is TRBV7-2, the J gene TRBJ2-1, with 8 nucleotides matching TRBD2. CDR3 length: 16 residues. Trimming removed 6 bases from V and 6 bases from J; junction bases left unmatched: 13. CDR1 SGHTA and CDR2 FQGNSA come from the germline V gene.

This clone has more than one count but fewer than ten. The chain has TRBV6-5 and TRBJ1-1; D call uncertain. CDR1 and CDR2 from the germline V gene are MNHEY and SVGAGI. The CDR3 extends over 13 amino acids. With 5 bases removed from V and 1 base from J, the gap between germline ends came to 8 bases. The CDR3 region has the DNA TGTGCCAGCAGTCGAAACACGAACACTGAAGCTTTCTTT. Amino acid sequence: CASSRNTNTEAFF.

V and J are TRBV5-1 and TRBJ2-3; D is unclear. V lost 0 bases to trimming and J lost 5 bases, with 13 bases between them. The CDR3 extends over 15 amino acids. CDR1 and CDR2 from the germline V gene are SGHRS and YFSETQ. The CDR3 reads CASSLAAVPGDTQYF. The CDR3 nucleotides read TGCGCCAGCAGCTTGGCGGCGGTACCTGGAGATACGCAGTATTTT. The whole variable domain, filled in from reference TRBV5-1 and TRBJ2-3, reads KAGVTQTPRYLIKTRGQQVTLSCSPISGHRSVSWYQQTPGQGLQFLFEYFSETQRNKGNFPGRFSGRQFSNSRSEMNVSTLELGDSALYLCASSLAAVPGDTQYFGPGTRLTVL.

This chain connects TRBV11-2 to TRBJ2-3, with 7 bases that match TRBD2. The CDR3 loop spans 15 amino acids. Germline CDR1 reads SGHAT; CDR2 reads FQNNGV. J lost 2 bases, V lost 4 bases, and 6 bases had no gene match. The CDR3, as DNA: TGTGCCAGCAGCTACTCTAGCGGTATCACAGATACGCAGTATTTT. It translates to CASSYSSGITDTQYF.

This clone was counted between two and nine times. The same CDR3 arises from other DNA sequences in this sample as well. CDR3 in DNA: TGCAGTGCTCCTAAGTACAATGAGCAGTTCTTC. Translating it yields CSAPKYNEQFF. The genes are TRBV20-1 and TRBJ2-1; D call uncertain. CDR3 length: 11 amino acids. V was cut by 5 bases and J by 4 bases, with 6 bases left in between. Germline V CDR1 and CDR2: DFQATT, SNEGSKA (reference sequence).